The 18 T cell receptor beta chains given below trace back to one sample, sequenced in a study of OX40 agonist ivuxolimab in advanced cancers. Sequencing was performed with immunoSEQ multiplex PCR; in TCRdb, only in-frame clones are kept and a portion is missing. The table records tens of thousands of clones, about 88% of them present only once. The source was CD4+ or CD8+ T cells sorted from blood, collected in a trial of the OX40 agonist ivuxolimab. The source of these receptors is an adult with an advanced solid tumor such as melanoma, head and neck, liver or kidney cancer.

This clone was observed a single time. This chain uses TRBV9 with TRBJ1-2, with D uncertain. V was cut by 0 bases and J by 1 base, with 1 base left in between. Per the germline V gene, CDR1 is SGDLS and CDR2 is YYNGEE. The CDR3 has 12 amino acids. The CDR3 region has the DNA TGTGCCAGCAGCGTAGATAACTATGGCTACACCTTC. Translation gives CASSVDNYGYTF.

The chain couples TRBV11-2 to TRBJ1-2, with D possibly matching TRBD1 (6 bases). V lost 3 bases, J lost 6 bases, and 11 bases lay in between. This CDR3 spans 13 amino acids. Per the germline V gene, CDR1 is SGHAT and CDR2 is FQNNGV. The CDR3 DNA reads TGTGCCAGCAGCTTGGCCAGGACAGATGGCTACACCTTC. Translating it yields CASSLARTDGYTF.

V gene TRBV4-1 combines with J gene TRBJ2-3; 9 bases map to TRBD2. Germline V gives CDR1 MGHRA, CDR2 YSYEKL. J gave up 4 bases and V 0 bases, and 8 bases lay outside the gene matches. This CDR3 comprises 17 residues. CDR3 loop: CASSQDLVGGGADTQYF. The CDR3 DNA reads as TGCGCCAGCAGCCAAGATCTAGTGGGCGGGGGGGCAGATACGCAGTATTTT.

This clone has just one count. This rearrangement joins TRBV15 to TRBJ1-4; D not resolved. The V gene lost 3 bases and the J gene lost 6 bases, with 11 bases spanning the gap. CDR1 and CDR2 (germline): LNHNV, YYDKDF (reference sequence). The CDR3 runs to 14 residues. The DNA for the CDR3 is TGTGCCACCAGCAGCTACACAAGGCATGAAAAACTGTTTTTT. Its translation: CATSSYTRHEKLFF.

The DNA for the CDR3 is TGCGCCAGCAGCCAAGACAGAGAGGGAAGGCCCCTCCACTTT. Residues: CASSQDREGRPLHF. This sequence joins TRBV4-1 and TRBJ1-6; D unclear. CDR3 length: 14 residues. The V end lost 0 bases, the J end lost 13 bases, and 13 bases lay between the germline ends. The germline gives CDR1 MGHRA, CDR2 YSYEKL.

This chain links TRBV6-1 with TRBJ1-6; 8 nucleotides match TRBD1. CDR3 length: 13 amino acids. The V segment lost 6 bases and the J segment 7 bases; nucleotides outside the gene matches: 2. Germline V lookup: CDR1 MNHNS, CDR2 SASEGT. CDR3 loop: CASRDRANSPLHF. CDR3 bases: TGTGCCAGCAGGGACAGGGCGAATTCACCCCTCCACTTT.

The chain is built from TRBV6-6 and TRBJ1-5; a weak D match, TRBD1 (5 bases). This CDR3 spans 16 amino acids. V lost 2 bases and J lost 6, with 17 bases in between. CDR1 MNHNY and CDR2 SVGAGI come from the germline V gene (reference sequence). CDR3 nucleotide sequence: TGTGCCAGCAGTTACCCGACTGGGGCAGGCGCTCAGCCCCAGCATTTT. This sequence encodes CASSYPTGAGAQPQHF.

The chain combines TRBV27 with TRBJ1-2, with 12 bases aligning to TRBD1. Germline trimming cut 2 bases from V and 0 bases from J; bases unmatched to any gene: 19. Germline loops: CDR1 MNHEY, CDR2 SMNVEV (reference sequence). The CDR3 consists of 22 residues. Written as DNA, the CDR3 is TGTGCCAGCAGTTTAGCCCAGGGACAGGGGGCGCCGGGGCGATACGCTAACTATGGCTACACCTTC. This translates into CASSLAQGQGAPGRYANYGYTF.

The chain joins TRBV5-4 to TRBJ2-5, with 9 bases that match TRBD2. Germline values: CDR1 SGHNT, CDR2 YYREEE (reference sequence). CDR3 length equals 16 residues. The junction had 13 bases not matched to a gene; V was cut back by 6 bases and J by 4 bases. The CDR3 loop reads CASNSGPGLAGETQYF. In DNA form, the CDR3 reads TGTGCCAGCAACTCCGGTCCGGGACTAGCTGGAGAGACCCAGTACTTC.

This chain connects TRBV5-4 to TRBJ1-2; D uncertain. V was pared by 5 bases and J by 7 bases, with 15 bases between. CDR1 is SGHNT, CDR2 YYREEE, per germline (reference sequence). There are 13 residues in the CDR3. CDR3 sequence: CASRPSGVAGYTF. The CDR3 coding sequence is TGTGCCAGCAGGCCGTCTGGGGTCGCTGGCTACACCTTC.

The gene calls are TRBV7-8 and TRBJ1-1; perhaps TRBD1 as D (5 bases). The CDR3 totals 13 residues. From germline, CDR1 is SGHVS and CDR2 FQNEAQ. Between the trimmed V and J ends, which lost 3 bases and 7 bases, there was a span of 12 bases. DNA of the CDR3: TGTGCCAGCAGCTTGCGGGGCGCGCTTGAAGCTTTCTTT. It is translated as CASSLRGALEAFF.

This chain joins TRBV7-3 and TRBJ2-3; D is uncertain. In germline, CDR1 is SGHTA, CDR2 FQGTGA. Trimming removed 5 bases from V and 6 bases from J, with 15 bases in between. This CDR3 has 14 residues. This CDR3 is CASSPLLSRDTQYF. The CDR3 DNA follows: TGTGCCAGCAGCCCACTCCTTAGCCGCGATACGCAGTATTTT.

The chain recombines TRBV21-1 with TRBJ1-2. TRBV21-1 is given as a pseudogene. The CDR3 sequence is 14 residues long. This CDR3 reads CASSKQADRYGYTF. DNA of the CDR3: TGTGCCAGCAGCAAACAAGCCGACCGCTATGGCTACACCTTC.

This clone has more than one count but fewer than ten. This chain links TRBV7-2 with TRBJ2-2, with 13 bases lining up with TRBD2. V shed 5 bases and J 6 bases; nucleotides not matched to a gene: 9. Germline V lookup: CDR1 SGHTA, CDR2 FQGNSA. This CDR3 has 17 amino acids. The CDR3 DNA sequence: TGTGCCAGCAGCCCTCGGACTAGCGGGAGAAAGGCCGGGGAGCTGTTTTTT. Translation: CASSPRTSGRKAGELFF. The full variable domain, in which reference TRBV7-2 and TRBJ2-2 provide the parts outside the CDR3, is GAGVSQSPSNKVTEKGKDVELRCDPISGHTALYWYRQSLGQGLEFLIYFQGNSAPDKSGLPSDRFSAERTGGSVSTLTIQRTQQEDSAVYLCASSPRTSGRKAGELFFGEGSRLTVL.

V usage is TRBV7-2 and J usage is TRBJ1-1; D gene unclear. With 5 bases removed from V and 1 base from J, the gap between germline ends came to 8 bases. The germline V gene has CDR1 SGHTA and CDR2 FQGNSA. There are 13 residues in the CDR3. CDR3 loop: CASSNFQNTEAFF. DNA of the CDR3: TGTGCCAGCAGCAATTTCCAGAACACTGAAGCTTTCTTT.

This sequence joins TRBV6-1 and TRBJ1-5, with a tentative D call TRBD1 (5 bases). Germline V gives CDR1 MNHNS, CDR2 SASEGT. Trimming removed 0 bases at V and 15 bases at J, with 15 bases between. The CDR3 has 13 residues. CDR3: CASSEAGRGLGHF. Written as DNA, the CDR3 is TGTGCCAGCAGTGAAGCGGGGAGGGGCTTGGGGCATTTT.

The rearrangement uses TRBV7-2 and TRBJ2-5, with 11 bases lining up with TRBD2. This CDR3 spans 16 amino acids. V lost 4 bases, J lost 5 bases, and 9 bases stayed unmatched. Germline V gives CDR1 SGHTA, CDR2 FQGNSA. The CDR3 reads CASSSLLAGGMETQYF. CDR3 in DNA: TGTGCCAGCAGCTCCCTCTTAGCGGGGGGGATGGAGACCCAGTACTTC.

The rearrangement joins TRBV18 to TRBJ2-3; D uncertain. Germline V CDR1 and CDR2: KGHSH, LQKENI. CDR3 size: 18 residues. Between the trimmed V and J ends, which lost 3 bases and 2 bases, there was a span of 21 bases. CDR3 nucleotides: TGTGCCAGCTCACCGACCCAGGTCCCAGTGATACACACAGATACGCAGTATTTT. Translation gives CASSPTQVPVIHTDTQYF.